These T cell receptor beta chains were read from a single sample in a study of blood T cell repertoires in COVID-19. The method was immunoSEQ multiplex PCR; TCRdb's version includes in-frame clones alone and lacks a portion of them. The sample contains 100,000 or so clones, approximately 86% of which appear only once. Sequencing used peripheral blood. The receptors were gathered from a woman aged 55-69 years in a cohort sampled during active or convalescent COVID-19. The CDR3 runs from the conserved cysteine through the conserved F or W. The order of the fields is clone size, D gene, J gene, V gene, CDR3 protein, CDR3 DNA. The D gene is left open where the match is weak. Clone size is shown for a subset of rows, as once, few, many or a class of expanded clone.

size: NA; D: NA; J: TRBJ1-1; V: TRBV18; CDR3: CASSPPGTHTEAFF; DNA: TGTGCCAGCTCACCACCAGGGACTCACACTGAAGCTTTCTTT
size: NA; D: NA; J: TRBJ1-3; V: TRBV5-1; CDR3: CASSLLQASSGNTIYF; DNA: TGCGCCAGCAGCTTGTTGCAGGCGAGCTCTGGAAACACCATATATTTT
size: NA; D: NA; J: TRBJ1-5; V: TRBV5-8; CDR3: CASSYQPQHF; DNA: TGTGCCAGCTCATATCAGCCCCAGCATTTT
size: NA; D: NA; J: TRBJ2-7; V: TRBV6-1; CDR3: CASSEALGGYEQYF; DNA: TGTGCCAGCAGTGAAGCTCTTGGAGGTTACGAGCAGTACTTC
size: NA; D: NA; J: TRBJ1-5; V: TRBV27; CDR3: CASSKYQIGDQPQHF; DNA: TGTGCCAGCAGTAAATACCAGATAGGGGATCAGCCCCAGCATTTT
size: NA; D: TRBD1; J: TRBJ1-2; V: TRBV3-1/TRBV3-2; CDR3: CASSLGQGAGGYTF; DNA: TGTGCCAGCAGCCTCGGCCAGGGGGCGGGTGGCTACACCTTC
size: NA; D: TRBD2; J: TRBJ2-2; V: TRBV24-1; CDR3: CATSDALRGGDTGELFF; DNA: TGTGCCACCAGTGACGCCTTGCGGGGGGGGGACACCGGGGAGCTGTTTTTT
size: NA; D: NA; J: TRBJ1-1; V: TRBV7-8; CDR3: CASSSDLWGQDTEAFF; DNA: TGTGCCAGCAGTTCTGATCTGTGGGGGCAGGACACTGAAGCTTTCTTT
size: once; D: TRBD1; J: TRBJ2-3; V: TRBV19; CDR3: CASTTRDRATDTQYF; DNA: TGTGCCAGTACCACCCGGGACAGGGCCACAGATACGCAGTATTTT
size: NA; D: TRBD2; J: TRBJ2-5; V: TRBV19; CDR3: CASSIGLAGGFQKTQYF; DNA: TGTGCCAGTAGTATAGGACTAGCGGGAGGGTTTCAGAAGACCCAGTACTTC
size: NA; D: TRBD1; J: TRBJ1-1; V: TRBV28; CDR3: CASSPGTVYTEAFF; DNA: TGTGCCAGCAGTCCGGGGACAGTTTACACTGAAGCTTTCTTT
size: NA; D: TRBD2; J: TRBJ2-7; V: TRBV29-1; CDR3: CSVETSGPYEQYF; DNA: TGCAGCGTAGAGACTAGCGGACCCTACGAGCAGTACTTC
size: NA; D: TRBD1; J: TRBJ1-3; V: TRBV18; CDR3: CASSRTGDTGNTIYF; DNA: TGTGCCAGCTCTCGTACAGGGGACACTGGAAACACCATATATTTT
size: NA; D: TRBD1; J: TRBJ2-7; V: TRBV6-5; CDR3: CASSWTGTNYEQYF; DNA: TGTGCCAGCAGTTGGACAGGCACCAACTACGAGCAGTACTTC
size: NA; D: NA; J: TRBJ1-4; V: TRBV7-9; CDR3: CASTPRRGSEKLFF; DNA: TGTGCCAGCACCCCTAGGAGGGGAAGTGAAAAACTGTTTTTT
size: NA; D: NA; J: TRBJ1-3; V: TRBV6-6; CDR3: CASRSSGNTIYF; DNA: TGTGCCAGCAGGAGCTCTGGAAACACCATATATTTT
size: NA; D: TRBD2; J: TRBJ2-1; V: TRBV6-6; CDR3: CASSPQPRTSGRAGNEQFF; DNA: TGTGCCAGCAGTCCTCAACCCCGGACTAGCGGGAGGGCCGGTAATGAGCAGTTCTTC
size: NA; D: NA; J: TRBJ1-4; V: TRBV3-1/TRBV3-2; CDR3: CASLDWRDNNEKLFF; DNA: TGTGCCAGTCTCGATTGGAGAGATAATAATGAAAAACTGTTTTTT
size: NA; D: TRBD1; J: TRBJ1-2; V: TRBV27; CDR3: CASSLGGQGARGYTF; DNA: TGTGCCAGCAGTTTAGGAGGACAGGGGGCGAGGGGCTACACCTTC
size: NA; D: NA; J: TRBJ2-1; V: TRBV4-2; CDR3: CASSQEEASSSYNEQFF; DNA: TGTGCCAGCAGCCAAGAAGAGGCTAGCTCCTCCTACAATGAGCAGTTCTTC
size: NA; D: TRBD2; J: TRBJ2-7; V: TRBV7-3; CDR3: CASSLNSGRGYEQYF; DNA: TGTGCCAGCAGCTTAAATAGCGGGAGAGGCTACGAGCAGTACTTC
size: NA; D: TRBD2; J: TRBJ2-1; V: TRBV25-1; CDR3: CASSETSGRARFYNEQFF; DNA: TGTGCCAGCAGTGAAACTAGCGGGAGGGCCCGTTTTTACAATGAGCAGTTCTTC
size: NA; D: NA; J: TRBJ2-7; V: TRBV7-2; CDR3: CASSLEQVSYEQYF; DNA: TGTGCCAGCAGCTTAGAACAGGTCTCCTACGAGCAGTACTTC
size: once; D: NA; J: TRBJ1-5; V: TRBV3-1/TRBV3-2; CDR3: CASSLRGQPQHF; DNA: TGTGCCAGCAGCCTAAGGGGACAGCCCCAGCATTTT
size: NA; D: TRBD2; J: TRBJ2-2; V: TRBV10-3; CDR3: CAISGEGGTNTGELFF; DNA: TGTGCCATCAGTGGGGAGGGAGGGACGAACACCGGGGAGCTGTTTTTT
size: once; D: NA; J: TRBJ1-3; V: TRBV10-3; CDR3: CATYPGISGGNTIYF; DNA: TGTGCCACCTATCCCGGGATCTCAGGAGGAAACACCATATATTTT
size: NA; D: NA; J: TRBJ1-5; V: TRBV4-1; CDR3: CASSQDAGASNQPQHF; DNA: TGCGCCAGCAGCCAAGATGCAGGGGCAAGCAATCAGCCCCAGCATTTT
size: NA; D: NA; J: TRBJ1-2; V: TRBV2; CDR3: CASSLRVLGYGYTF; DNA: TGTGCCAGCAGTCTCAGGGTTCTCGGCTATGGCTACACCTTC
size: NA; D: NA; J: TRBJ2-1; V: TRBV3-1/TRBV3-2; CDR3: CASSHDFARNEQFF; DNA: TGTGCCAGCAGCCACGACTTTGCCCGGAATGAGCAGTTCTTC
size: NA; D: NA; J: TRBJ2-1; V: TRBV2; CDR3: CASNRGPASNEQFF; DNA: TGTGCCAGCAACCGAGGCCCAGCTAGCAATGAGCAGTTCTTC
size: NA; D: NA; J: TRBJ1-6; V: TRBV6-2/TRBV6-3; CDR3: CASSYSALTSRKDNSPLHF; DNA: TGTGCCAGCAGTTATTCCGCTTTGACATCCAGGAAGGATAATTCACCCCTCCACTTT
size: NA; D: TRBD1; J: TRBJ1-4; V: TRBV3-1/TRBV3-2; CDR3: CASSHTGGHANEKLFF; DNA: TGTGCCAGCAGCCACACAGGGGGGCACGCTAATGAAAAACTGTTTTTT
size: NA; D: NA; J: TRBJ2-1; V: TRBV14; CDR3: CASSQIRGVQINEQFF; DNA: TGTGCCAGCAGCCAAATTCGAGGCGTCCAAATCAATGAGCAGTTCTTC
size: once; D: NA; J: TRBJ1-1; V: TRBV3-1/TRBV3-2; CDR3: CASSQGQGITEAFF; DNA: TGTGCCAGCAGCCAAGGCCAGGGGATCACTGAAGCTTTCTTT
size: once; D: NA; J: TRBJ2-7; V: TRBV19; CDR3: CAGRVFEQYF; DNA: TGTGCCGGCAGGGTGTTCGAGCAGTACTTC
size: few; D: NA; J: TRBJ1-1; V: TRBV5-1; CDR3: CASSLEGRRGTEAFF; DNA: TGCGCCAGCAGCTTGGAAGGGCGCAGGGGCACTGAAGCTTTCTTT
size: NA; D: TRBD1; J: TRBJ2-7; V: TRBV18; CDR3: CASSQSFGGQVSYEQYF; DNA: TGTGCCAGCTCTCAATCCTTCGGGGGACAGGTCTCCTACGAGCAGTACTTC
size: NA; D: NA; J: TRBJ2-7; V: TRBV6-5; CDR3: CASSYSREGTYEQYF; DNA: TGTGCCAGCAGTTACTCGAGAGAAGGGACTTACGAGCAGTACTTC
size: NA; D: NA; J: TRBJ2-3; V: TRBV3-1/TRBV3-2; CDR3: CASSLMRASTDTQYF; DNA: TGTGCCAGCAGCCTAATGAGGGCTAGCACAGATACGCAGTATTTT
size: NA; D: NA; J: TRBJ2-5; V: TRBV6-1; CDR3: CASSGPRRSGRETQYF; DNA: TGTGCCAGCAGTGGGCCACGCAGGTCAGGTCGAGAGACCCAGTACTTC
size: NA; D: NA; J: TRBJ1-2; V: TRBV4-2; CDR3: CASSQEGGGNNYGYTF; DNA: TGTGCCAGCAGCCAAGAGGGAGGAGGGAATAACTATGGCTACACCTTC
size: NA; D: NA; J: TRBJ1-4; V: TRBV2; CDR3: CASSPEVLSEKLFF; DNA: TGTGCCAGCAGCCCCGAGGTGTTAAGTGAAAAACTGTTTTTT
size: NA; D: NA; J: TRBJ1-5; V: TRBV6-1; CDR3: CASSERESQPQHF; DNA: TGTGCCAGCAGTGAAAGGGAGAGTCAGCCCCAGCATTTT
size: NA; D: NA; J: TRBJ1-2; V: TRBV5-1; CDR3: CASSSRGDGYTF; DNA: TGCGCCAGCAGCTCTCGGGGGGATGGCTACACCTTC
size: NA; D: NA; J: TRBJ1-5; V: TRBV5-1; CDR3: CASSSGGGLGNQPQHF; DNA: TGCGCCAGCAGCTCCGGGGGAGGGTTGGGCAATCAGCCCCAGCATTTT
size: NA; D: NA; J: TRBJ1-6; V: TRBV7-3; CDR3: CASSTGSSPLHF; DNA: TGTGCCAGCAGCACTGGGAGTTCACCCCTCCACTTT
size: NA; D: NA; J: TRBJ1-6; V: TRBV5-6; CDR3: CASSLGQGWGSSYNSPLHF; DNA: TGTGCCAGCAGCTTAGGGCAGGGGTGGGGCAGCTCCTATAATTCACCCCTCCACTTT
size: NA; D: NA; J: TRBJ1-2; V: TRBV30; CDR3: CAWSQGADYGYTF; DNA: TGTGCCTGGAGTCAAGGGGCTGACTATGGCTACACCTTC
size: NA; D: TRBD2; J: TRBJ2-1; V: TRBV6-5; CDR3: CASRASGSHEQFF; DNA: TGTGCCAGCAGAGCTAGCGGGAGCCATGAGCAGTTCTTC
size: NA; D: NA; J: TRBJ1-3; V: TRBV19; CDR3: CASSIAVAGNTIYF; DNA: TGTGCCAGTAGTATAGCGGTGGCTGGAAACACCATATATTTT
size: NA; D: NA; J: TRBJ1-1; V: TRBV19; CDR3: CASQEGARNTEAFF; DNA: TGTGCCAGTCAGGAGGGCGCGAGGAACACTGAAGCTTTCTTT
size: NA; D: NA; J: TRBJ2-7; V: TRBV30; CDR3: CAWSVQWGSSYEQYF; DNA: TGTGCCTGGAGTGTACAATGGGGCAGCTCCTACGAGCAGTACTTC
size: medium-sized; D: NA; J: TRBJ1-1; V: TRBV2; CDR3: CASSDSEAFF; DNA: TGTGCCAGCAGTGACAGTGAAGCTTTCTTT